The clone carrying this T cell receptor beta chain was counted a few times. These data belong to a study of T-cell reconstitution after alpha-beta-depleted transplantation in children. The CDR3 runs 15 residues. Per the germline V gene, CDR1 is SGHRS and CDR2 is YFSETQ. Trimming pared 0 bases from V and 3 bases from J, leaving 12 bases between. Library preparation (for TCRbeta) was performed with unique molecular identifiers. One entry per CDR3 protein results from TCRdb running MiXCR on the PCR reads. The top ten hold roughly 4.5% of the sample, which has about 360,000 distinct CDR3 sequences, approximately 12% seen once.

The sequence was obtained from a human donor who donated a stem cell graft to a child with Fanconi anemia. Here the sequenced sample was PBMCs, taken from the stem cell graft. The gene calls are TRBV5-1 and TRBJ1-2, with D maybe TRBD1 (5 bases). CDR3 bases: TGCGCCAGCAGCTTGGAAGGCCGGGGGGACTATGGCTACACCTTC. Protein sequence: CASSLEGRGDYGYTF.